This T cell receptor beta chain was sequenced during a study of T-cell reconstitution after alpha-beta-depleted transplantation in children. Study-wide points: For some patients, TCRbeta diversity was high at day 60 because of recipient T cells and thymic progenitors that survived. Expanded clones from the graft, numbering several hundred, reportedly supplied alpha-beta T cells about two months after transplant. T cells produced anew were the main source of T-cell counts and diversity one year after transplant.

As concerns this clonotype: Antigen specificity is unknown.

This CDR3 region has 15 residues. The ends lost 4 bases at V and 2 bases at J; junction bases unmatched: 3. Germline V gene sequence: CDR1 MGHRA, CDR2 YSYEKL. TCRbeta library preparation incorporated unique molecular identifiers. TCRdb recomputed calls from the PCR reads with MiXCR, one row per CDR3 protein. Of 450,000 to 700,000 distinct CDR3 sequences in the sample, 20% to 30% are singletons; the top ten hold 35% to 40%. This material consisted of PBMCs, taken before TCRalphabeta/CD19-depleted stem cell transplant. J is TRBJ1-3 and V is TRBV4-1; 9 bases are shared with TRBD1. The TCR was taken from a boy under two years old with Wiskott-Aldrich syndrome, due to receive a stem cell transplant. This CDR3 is CASSRHRGPGNTIYF. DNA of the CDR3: TGCGCCAGCAGCCGCCACAGGGGGCCTGGAAACACCATATATTTT.